Shown below are 32 T cell receptor beta chains from a single sample sequenced in a study of CD8 T cells in ankylosing spondylitis. Their antigens remain unidentified. Whole-study findings and limits: Apparently characteristic of ankylosing spondylitis blood was a TCR beta motif (under ten highly homologous variants).

Via MiXCR, TCRdb re-called the 5' RACE reads, giving one row per CDR3 protein. The sample consists of about 440,000 distinct CDR3 sequences, 15% to 20% of them appearing once. Sequencing was done on a sample of blood, either unsorted or a sorted T cell fraction (not recorded which). These receptors were taken from a male donor with ankylosing spondylitis.

This clonotype was observed a handful of times. The gene calls are TRBV27 and TRBJ1-1, with 9 bases identical to TRBD1. This CDR3 region has 13 residues. Germline values: CDR1 MNHEY, CDR2 SMNVEV (reference sequence). Trimming removed 3 bases from V and 7 bases from J; junction bases left unmatched: 3. The DNA of the CDR3 is TGTGCCAGCAGTTTCGGGGACAGGGTTGAAGCTTTCTTT. Encoded protein: CASSFGDRVEAFF.

This clonotype was counted many times. The chain is built from TRBV28 and TRBJ1-2; maybe TRBD1 (5 bases). Between the trimmed V and J ends, which lost 6 bases and 4 bases, there was a span of 9 bases. This CDR3 comprises 12 residues. CDR1 and CDR2 from the germline V gene are MDHEN and SYDVKM. CDR3 sequence (DNA): TGTGCCAGCAGCCGGGGGGTCTATGGCTACACCTTC. Amino acids: CASSRGVYGYTF.

This sequence joins TRBV6-5 and TRBJ1-3; D perhaps matches TRBD1 (5 bases). Deletions cut 2 bases from V and 0 bases from J, with 20 bases between. CDR1 is MNHEY and CDR2 is SVGAGI in the germline V gene. The CDR3 contains 19 residues. DNA of the CDR3: TGTGCCAGCAGTTACACCTGGACGGGACCGGGGAGCTCTGGAAACACCATATATTTT. The encoded protein is CASSYTWTGPGSSGNTIYF.

The table lists this clonotype with many counts. The chain has TRBV29-1 and TRBJ2-1; D gene unclear. Looked up from germline, CDR1 is SQVTM and CDR2 is ANQGSEA. The CDR3 length is 15 residues. V was clipped by 6 bases and J by 4 bases, with 19 bases between them. CDR3 sequence: CSVDGPGSYYNEQFF. CDR3 nucleotides: TGCAGCGTAGACGGACCCGGCTCTTATTACAATGAGCAGTTCTTC.

Only a few counts were recorded for this clonotype. The chain employs TRBV7-9 and TRBJ2-1, with D perhaps matching TRBD2 (6 bases). This CDR3 is 14 amino acids long. Germline V gene lookup returns CDR1 SEHNR and CDR2 FQNEAQ (reference sequence). With 4 bases removed from V and 3 bases from J, the gap between germline ends came to 10 bases. CDR3 protein: CASSSLADYNEQFF. CDR3 coding DNA: TGTGCCAGCAGCTCTTTAGCGGACTACAATGAGCAGTTCTTC.

A few counts support this clonotype. The chain uses TRBV20-1 and TRBJ1-2; 8 nucleotides line up with TRBD1. V gave up 5 bases and J gave up 8 bases; unmatched junction bases: 13. The V gene's germline CDR1 is DFQATT and CDR2 SNEGSKA (reference sequence). The CDR3 has 14 amino acids. This chain's CDR3 is CSAQPLQGAGGYTF. The CDR3 bases are TGCAGTGCTCAACCTCTTCAGGGGGCAGGGGGCTACACCTTC.

This clonotype was picked up many times. This sequence joins TRBV12-3 or TRBV12-4 and TRBJ2-6, with D perhaps TRBD1 (6 bases). V lost 6 bases, J lost 2 bases, and 11 bases lay in between. The CDR3 is 15 residues long. As DNA, the CDR3 is TGTGCCAGCAGAATGGGGGCTCCTGGGGCCAACGTCCTGACTTTC. Translating gives CASRMGAPGANVLTF.

A few counts support this clonotype. The chain recombines TRBV4-3 with TRBJ2-1; D not certain. This CDR3 spans 15 amino acids. Trimming pared 4 bases from V and 0 bases from J, leaving 10 bases between. The germline gives CDR1 LGHNA, CDR2 YSLEER. The CDR3, as DNA: TGCGCCAGCAGCCCGACTTACAGCTCCTACAATGAGCAGTTCTTC. Translation gives CASSPTYSSYNEQFF.

The V call is TRBV3-1, the J call TRBJ1-4, with 7 positions matching TRBD1. The CDR3 is 14 residues long. V lost 4 bases and J lost 6; bases outside the gene matches: 5. Germline assignment: CDR1 LGHDT and CDR2 YNNKEL (reference sequence). The CDR3 bases are TGTGCCAGCAGCCCACAGGGGAGAGATGAAAAACTGTTTTTT. It yields the protein CASSPQGRDEKLFF.

In this sample, this clonotype turned up a few times. The chain combines TRBV6-1 with TRBJ2-1; D not certain. V was pared by 1 base and J by 7 bases, with 5 bases between. This CDR3 has 12 residues. CDR1 and CDR2 from the germline V gene are MNHNS and SASEGT. The CDR3 DNA sequence: TGTGCCAGCAGTGAAGAATTTAATGAGCAGTTCTTC. Its translation is CASSEEFNEQFF.

The genes are TRBV7-9 and TRBJ1-2; the D is unclear. The CDR3 covers 15 residues. Germline V gene lookup returns CDR1 SEHNR and CDR2 FQNEAQ (reference sequence). The V end lost 0 bases, the J end lost 2 bases, and 10 bases lay between the germline ends. Here the CDR3 DNA reads TGTGCCAGCAGCTTAGCGGAGGAGGGAAACTATGGCTACACCTTC. This sequence encodes CASSLAEEGNYGYTF. The variable domain in full, with the rest retrieved from reference TRBV7-9 and TRBJ1-2, is DTGVSQNPRHKITKRGQNVTFRCDPISEHNRLYWYRQTLGQGPEFLTYFQNEAQLEKSRLLSDRFSAERPKGSFSTLEIQRTEQGDSAMYLCASSLAEEGNYGYTFGSGTRLTVV.

This clonotype was observed a handful of times. V is TRBV7-2 and J is TRBJ2-5; TRBD2 aligns across 7 bases. V lost 4 bases to trimming and J lost 1 base; unmatched junction nucleotides: 6. The CDR3 totals 15 residues. Germline V CDR1 and CDR2: SGHTA, FQGNSA. CDR3 sequence: CASSYARGTQETQYF. Written as DNA, the CDR3 is TGTGCCAGCAGCTATGCGCGGGGGACCCAAGAGACCCAGTACTTC.

This clonotype was recorded a few times. The chain has TRBV27 and TRBJ2-7; 11 bases are a match to TRBD2. Losses at the gene ends were 6 bases for V and 7 bases for J; bases not matched to a gene: 11. CDR3 length: 15 residues. Germline CDR1 and CDR2: MNHEY and SMNVEV (reference sequence). The CDR3 region is CASSLAGGGSGEQYF. CDR3 nucleotide sequence: TGTGCCAGCAGCCTAGCGGGAGGTGGATCGGGAGAGCAGTACTTC.

This chain connects TRBV20-1 to TRBJ1-5; 12 nucleotides agree with TRBD1. V trimming: 5 bases; J trimming: 4 bases; junction bases outside the gene matches: 3. This CDR3 has 14 residues. Germline values: CDR1 DFQATT, CDR2 SNEGSKA (reference sequence). CDR3 loop: CSAGTGGINQPQHF. CDR3 DNA: TGCAGTGCTGGGACAGGGGGCATAAATCAGCCCCAGCATTTT.

Many counts were recorded for this clonotype. The CDR3 loop is CASSPYGYRDTYEQYF. The DNA of the CDR3 is TGTGCCAGCAGCCCTTACGGATACAGGGACACCTACGAGCAGTACTTC. The rearrangement links TRBV11-2 to TRBJ2-7; D is possibly TRBD1 (6 bases). CDR1 is SGHAT and CDR2 is FQNNGV in the germline V gene. The CDR3 has 16 residues. The V gene lost 5 bases and the J gene lost 2 bases, with 19 bases spanning the gap.

The chain has TRBV6-1 and TRBJ2-1; D not certain. The CDR3 runs 14 residues. V was pared by 5 bases and J by 5 bases, with 13 bases between. In germline, CDR1 is MNHNS, CDR2 SASEGT. The CDR3 nucleotides are TGTGCCAGCAGTCGCGGCTATGGGAACAATGAGCAGTTCTTC. It is translated as CASSRGYGNNEQFF.

The rearrangement joins TRBV5-5 to TRBJ2-7; TRBD2 aligns across 11 bases. CDR3 length: 15 residues. V lost 5 bases to trimming and J lost 4 bases; unmatched junction nucleotides: 8. Germline values: CDR1 SGHKS, CDR2 YYEKEE (reference sequence). CDR3 region: CASSHQTSGIYEQYF. The CDR3 DNA reads TGTGCCAGCAGTCACCAGACTAGCGGGATTTACGAGCAGTACTTC.

A few counts support this clonotype. V and J are TRBV3-1 and TRBJ1-1, with D possibly being TRBD1 (5 bases). The V gene lost 5 bases and the J gene lost 5 bases, with 15 bases spanning the gap. The CDR3 is made up of 14 amino acids. The V gene's germline CDR1 is LGHDT and CDR2 YNNKEL (reference sequence). The CDR3, as DNA: TGTGCCAGCAGCAGGGGAGGGGTGGAAACTGAAGCTTTCTTT. Amino acid sequence: CASSRGGVETEAFF.

V gene TRBV7-9 combines with J gene TRBJ2-4; D assignment may be TRBD1 or TRBD2 (5 bases each). The germline CDR1 and CDR2 sequences are SEHNR and FQNEAQ (reference sequence). The CDR3 length is 12 residues. V lost 6 bases to trimming and J lost 12 bases, with 15 bases between them. For the CDR3, the DNA is TGTGCCAGCAGTAGCGTTCTCGACAGTCAGTACTTC. This gives the protein CASSSVLDSQYF.

This clonotype was counted only a few times. The rearrangement links TRBV5-5 to TRBJ2-7; 9 bases match TRBD1. The CDR3 runs to 16 residues. J gave up 4 bases and V 2 bases, and 10 bases lay outside the gene matches. Germline values: CDR1 SGHKS, CDR2 YYEKEE (reference sequence). This CDR3 reads CASSLPRTGERYEQYF. For the CDR3, the DNA is TGTGCCAGCAGCTTACCCCGGACAGGGGAGCGGTACGAGCAGTACTTC. Full variable domain (rest looked up from reference TRBV5-5 and TRBJ2-7): DAGVTQSPTHLIKTRGQQVTLRCSPISGHKSVSWYQQVLGQGPQFIFQYYEKEERGRGNFPDRFSARQFPNYSSELNVNALLLGDSALYLCASSLPRTGERYEQYFGPGTRLTVT.

This chain links TRBV29-1 with TRBJ1-2; D not certain. CDR1 and CDR2 from the germline V gene are SQVTM and ANQGSEA. V was pared by 7 bases and J by 6 bases, with 21 bases between. The CDR3 covers 14 residues. CDR3 loop: CSAEAGYTSDGYTF. The CDR3 nucleotides are TGCAGCGCCGAAGCTGGGTACACGTCCGATGGCTACACCTTC. Full variable domain (outside the CDR3, taken from reference TRBV29-1 and TRBJ1-2): SAVISQKPSRDICQRGTSLTIQCQVDSQVTMMFWYRQQPGQSLTLIATANQGSEATYESGFVIDKFPISRPNLTFSTLTVSNMSPEDSSIYLCSAEAGYTSDGYTFGSGTRLTVV.

The chain joins TRBV20-1 to TRBJ2-7; no clear D. In germline, CDR1 is DFQATT, CDR2 SNEGSKA (reference sequence). This CDR3 is built from 13 residues. The V end lost 5 bases, the J end lost 0 bases, and 11 bases lay between the germline ends. CDR3 bases: TGCAGTGCTGCAGCATATAGCTCCTACGAGCAGTACTTC. It specifies CSAAAYSSYEQYF.

The chain carries TRBV12-3 or TRBV12-4 and TRBJ2-3, with 7 bases lining up with TRBD2. After removal of 7 bases from V and 2 bases from J, the junction contained 18 bases not matched to a gene. There are 18 residues in the CDR3. The CDR3 loop reads CASTSVGWSSGSTDTQYF. The CDR3 nucleotides read TGTGCCAGCACCTCAGTGGGGTGGAGTAGCGGGTCCACAGATACGCAGTATTTT.

This clonotype came up many times. The V gene is TRBV5-5, the J gene TRBJ1-1; no clear D gene. Germline-derived CDR1 and CDR2 are SGHKS and YYEKEE (reference sequence). The V end lost 1 base, the J end lost 5 bases, and 9 bases lay between the germline ends. The CDR3 has 13 residues. CDR3 protein: CASSLMGWTEAFF. The DNA for the CDR3 is TGTGCCAGCAGCTTGATGGGATGGACTGAAGCTTTCTTT.

This clonotype was seen many times. The chain employs TRBV12-3 or TRBV12-4 and TRBJ2-7; 14 bases are shared with TRBD2. The J segment lost 4 bases and the V segment lost 1 base, leaving 3 bases of the junction unmatched. This CDR3 spans 16 amino acids. CDR3 sequence reads: CASSLERLAGGYEQYF. CDR3 nucleotides: TGTGCCAGCAGTTTAGAAAGACTAGCGGGAGGGTACGAGCAGTACTTC.

This clonotype has a count of ten or more. The chain has TRBV2 and TRBJ1-6; D unresolved. V lost 7 bases, J lost 10 bases, and 14 bases lay in between. The CDR3 is made up of 13 amino acids. Germline CDR1 is SNHLY and CDR2 is FYNNEI. As DNA, the CDR3 is TGTGCCAGCAAGGAAAGTGGGGTCTCACCCCTCCACTTT. It is translated as CASKESGVSPLHF.

This clonotype has only one observation. The chain couples TRBV20-1 to TRBJ2-7, with TRBD2 identical over 10 bases. V dropped 1 base and J dropped 6; count of bases not matched to a gene: 12. The germline gives CDR1 DFQATT, CDR2 SNEGSKA (reference sequence). CDR3 length: 16 residues. CDR3 protein: CSARVRGLAGVGEQYF. The CDR3 DNA sequence: TGCAGTGCTAGAGTTCGGGGGCTAGCGGGAGTGGGCGAGCAGTACTTC.

This clonotype was observed a few times. The CDR3 nucleotides read TGTGCCAGCAGAGGACTAGCAGAGACCCAGTACTTC. Its translation: CASRGLAETQYF. The chain employs TRBV6-2 or TRBV6-3 and TRBJ2-5, with 8 bases lining up with TRBD2. V was pared by 6 bases and J by 4 bases, with 1 base of the junction left unmatched. There are 12 residues in the CDR3. CDR1 and CDR2 (germline): MNHEY, SVGEGT.

The rearrangement links TRBV11-3 to TRBJ1-1; tentative D call: TRBD1 (5 bases). The CDR3 has 11 amino acids. Trimming cost V 5 bases and J 7 bases, with 8 bases left between them. The germline gives CDR1 SGHNT, CDR2 YENEEA. The chain's CDR3 is CASSPDSEAFF. CDR3 nucleotide sequence: TGTGCCAGCAGCCCCGACAGTGAAGCTTTCTTT.

This clonotype was observed at least ten times. The chain combines TRBV5-1 with TRBJ2-1; tentative D call: TRBD2 (6 bases). The CDR3 covers 15 residues. V was trimmed by 2 bases and J by 0 bases, leaving 9 bases between them. Germline-derived CDR1 and CDR2 are SGHRS and YFSETQ. CDR3 sequence reads: CASSFRAGSYNEQFF. CDR3 nucleotide sequence: TGCGCCAGCAGCTTCCGAGCGGGCTCCTACAATGAGCAGTTCTTC.

This clonotype was found a few times. This chain joins TRBV14 and TRBJ2-1, with D possibly matching TRBD1 (5 bases). This CDR3 has 14 residues. Germline V gene sequence: CDR1 SGHDN, CDR2 FVKESK. The V gene lost 1 base and the J gene lost 9 bases, with 13 bases spanning the gap. This CDR3 is CASSQVTLGVEQFF. As DNA, the CDR3 is TGTGCCAGCAGCCAAGTGACTCTAGGGGTTGAGCAGTTCTTC.

There are many counts of this clonotype. The chain links TRBV5-1 to TRBJ2-2, with D possibly called TRBD1 or TRBD2 (5 bases each). The CDR3 runs to 13 residues. CDR1 and CDR2 from the germline V gene are SGHRS and YFSETQ. The V gene lost 2 bases and the J gene lost 7 bases, with 9 bases spanning the gap. CDR3 amino acids: CASSFEGIGELFF. Written as DNA, the CDR3 is TGCGCCAGCAGCTTTGAGGGGATCGGGGAGCTGTTTTTT.